This T cell receptor beta chain was sequenced for a study of blood T cell repertoires in COVID-19. Study at large: Acute and convalescent COVID-19 samples came from the United States, Italy and Spain. T cells, B-cell-depleted T cells, or PBMCs provided the cDNA or gDNA that served as material.

As handled by the study authors: Amplified reference gene primers provided the basis for estimating nucleated cell counts. Using immunoSEQ multiplex PCR, the repertoire was profiled, and TCRdb retains in-frame clones only, with some absent. The V and J calls and clone size were taken over from that table, and D and trimming were inferred from the DNA. The table shows some 350,000 clones, with approximately 90% occurring only once. The trim removed 6 bases at V and 5 bases at J, leaving 8 bases unmatched. The CDR3 runs 15 residues. CDR1 SGHTA and CDR2 FQGNSA come from the germline V gene. The source material was peripheral blood. The sequence was collected from a woman aged 18-29 years who had recovered from COVID-19. The V call is TRBV7-2, the J call TRBJ2-5; 11 positions agree with TRBD2. The CDR3 DNA reads as TGTGCCAGCAGGGGAGCTAGCGGGAGGCTGGAGACCCAGTACTTC. Translation gives CASRGASGRLETQYF. The full variable domain, its missing parts supplied by reference TRBV7-2 and TRBJ2-5, is GAGVSQSPSNKVTEKGKDVELRCDPISGHTALYWYRQSLGQGLEFLIYFQGNSAPDKSGLPSDRFSAERTGGSVSTLTIQRTQQEDSAVYLCASRGASGRLETQYFGPGTRLLVL.